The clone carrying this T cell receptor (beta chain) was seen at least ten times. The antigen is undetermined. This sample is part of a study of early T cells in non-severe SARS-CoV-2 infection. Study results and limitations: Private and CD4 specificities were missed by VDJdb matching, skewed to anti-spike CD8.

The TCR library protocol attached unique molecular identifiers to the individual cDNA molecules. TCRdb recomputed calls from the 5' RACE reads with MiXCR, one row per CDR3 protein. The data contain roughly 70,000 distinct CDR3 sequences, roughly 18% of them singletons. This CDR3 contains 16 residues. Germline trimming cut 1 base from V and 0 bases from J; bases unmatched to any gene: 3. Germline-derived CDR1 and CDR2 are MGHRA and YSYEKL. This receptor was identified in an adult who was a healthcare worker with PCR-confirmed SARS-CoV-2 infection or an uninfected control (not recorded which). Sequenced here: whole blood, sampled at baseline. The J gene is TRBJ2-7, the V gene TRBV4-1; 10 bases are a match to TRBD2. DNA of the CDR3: TGCGCCAGCAGCCAAGGCCTAGCGGGGGCCTCCTACGAGCAGTACTTC. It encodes CASSQGLAGASYEQYF.